The source of this TCR beta chain is a study of STAT5B mutations in CD4+ large granular lymphocyte leukemia. Study conclusions and caveats: TRBV06-family usage was enriched in top patient clones (8/27) versus controls (2/35). Without putative leukemic clones, patient CD4-sorted repertoires remained more clonal than healthy CD4+ repertoires.

In the original workflow: Lowest detectable productive clonotype frequency was 2.59 x 10-5. Method: immunoSEQ multiplex PCR; TCRdb's copy keeps in-frame clones and lacks some. D and trimming come from the DNA, and the V and J calls and clone size come from that table. The sample has about 32,000 clones; 70% to 80% are singletons. As concerns this clone: Antigen: not known.

Controls came from buffy coats of healthy blood donors. CDR1 is MNHEY, CDR2 SMNVEV, per germline (reference sequence). V lost 5 bases to trimming and J lost 12 bases; unmatched junction nucleotides: 12. CDR3 length: 16 residues. The receptor's source is a human donor in good health. This chain links TRBV27 with TRBJ1-6; the match to TRBD1 covers 11 bases. The specimen sequenced was CD4+ T cells from blood buffy coats. The CDR3 DNA reads as TGTGCCAGCAGTGGAGCTGGGACAGGGGGGAGGGGACCCCTCCACTTT. Amino acids: CASSGAGTGGRGPLHF.